The 4 T cell receptor beta chains listed next were all sequenced from one sample in a study of T cells in Graves' hyperthyroidism and ophthalmopathy. The CDR3 regions of TCR beta were amplified from RNA transcripts. HTBI primers were the set used in a first-round RT-PCR of the TCR CDR3. Using its own MiXCR run on the multiplex PCR reads, TCRdb lists one record per CDR3 protein. This sample yields about 200,000 distinct CDR3 sequences, of which about a sixth are seen a single time; approximately 56% belongs to the top ten. Sequenced: blood. The source is a woman in her 50s with Graves' hyperthyroidism.

The chain has TRBV5-1 and TRBJ1-3; D gene unclear. This CDR3 contains 14 residues. The germline V gene has CDR1 SGHRS and CDR2 YFSETQ. V dropped 5 bases and J dropped 3 bases, with 12 bases sitting between them. The CDR3 coding sequence is TGCGCCAGCAGATCTGAAGCCCATGGAAACACCATATATTTT. This translates into CASRSEAHGNTIYF.

The chain is built from TRBV29-1 and TRBJ1-5; 9 bases line up with TRBD1. The V segment lost 6 bases and the J segment 6 bases; nucleotides outside the gene matches: 12. The CDR3 sequence is 15 residues long. Germline-derived CDR1 and CDR2 are SQVTM and ANQGSEA. In DNA form, the CDR3 reads TGCAGCGTCCTTACGGGACAGGGAAAAGTTCAGCCCCAGCATTTT. This gives the protein CSVLTGQGKVQPQHF.

This clonotype was found many times. J is TRBJ1-5 and V is TRBV28; 8 positions agree with TRBD1. V gave up 3 bases and J gave up 1 base; unmatched junction bases: 14. Per germline, CDR1 MDHEN and CDR2 SYDVKM. The CDR3 runs 19 residues. As DNA, the CDR3 is TGTGCCAGCAGTTTGGTATATTGGGCAGGGGGCAGGAGCAATCAGCCCCAGCATTTT. Amino acid sequence: CASSLVYWAGGRSNQPQHF.

In its sample, this clonotype was seen many times. V gene TRBV20-1 combines with J gene TRBJ1-5, with a tentative D call TRBD1 (5 bases). Per germline, CDR1 DFQATT and CDR2 SNEGSKA (reference sequence). The length of the CDR3 is 14 residues. Trimming took off 6 bases at V and 4 bases at J, with 16 bases between the two ends. As DNA, the CDR3 is TGCAGTGCCCTTAGTGGGCAGGGAAATCAGCCCCAGCATTTT. This gives the protein CSALSGQGNQPQHF.